A single sample gave rise to the 27 T cell receptor beta chains below, sequenced in a study of blood T cell repertoires in COVID-19 (dated by TCRdb to 2019 to 2021). The library came from the immunoSEQ multiplex PCR assay. This is the immuneACCESS table as TCRdb keeps it, with only in-frame sequences that have V and J called. A part of the clones is gone; compared with another copy, unresolved V genes explain less than half, and the rest is unexplained. The sample includes 90,000 to 100,000 clones, with 70% to 85% observed a single time. The ten largest clonotypes hold under 15% of the sample. Sequencing input: peripheral blood. These receptors were collected from a human donor in a cohort sampled during active COVID-19.

The rearrangement uses TRBV12-5 and TRBJ1-5; no firm D call. The CDR3 totals 12 residues. V lost 9 bases and J lost 1, with 7 bases in between. The germline V gene encodes CDR1 LGHNT and CDR2 FRNRAP. CDR3 residues: CARGSSNQPQHF. The CDR3 bases are TGTGCTAGGGGTAGCAGCAATCAGCCCCAGCATTTT.

This clone was recorded once. The chain employs TRBV15 and TRBJ2-1; 9 nucleotides agree with TRBD1. Looked up from germline, CDR1 is LNHNV and CDR2 is YYDKDF (reference sequence). The CDR3 contains 14 residues. V was pared by 3 bases and J by 6 bases, with 3 bases of the junction left unmatched. CDR3 residues: CATSRDRGSNEQFF. CDR3 bases: TGTGCCACCAGCAGGGACAGGGGCAGCAATGAGCAGTTCTTC.

The chain is built from TRBV6-1 and TRBJ2-7; the D is unclear. The CDR3 runs 13 residues. Trimming removed 2 bases from V and 4 bases from J, with 9 bases in between. Germline loops: CDR1 MNHNS, CDR2 SASEGT. As DNA, the CDR3 is TGTGCCAGCAGTGAAACCAAGGAGTACGAGCAGTACTTC. This sequence encodes CASSETKEYEQYF.

V gene TRBV30 combines with J gene TRBJ1-1; D perhaps matches TRBD1 (6 bases). The CDR3 spans 14 residues. The germline CDR1 and CDR2 sequences are GTSNPN and SVGIG (reference sequence). V gave up 0 bases and J gave up 4 bases, with 12 bases separating them. The CDR3 protein is CAWSVGGESTEAFF. For the CDR3, the DNA is TGTGCCTGGAGTGTAGGGGGGGAGAGCACTGAAGCTTTCTTT.

The chain combines TRBV5-8 with TRBJ2-1; the match to TRBD2 covers 10 bases. V shed 4 bases, J shed 5 bases, and the junction held 6 bases outside the gene matches. This CDR3 is built from 15 residues. CDR1 is SGHTS and CDR2 is YDEGEE in the germline V gene. The CDR3 here is CASSQELAGNNEQFF. The CDR3 coding sequence is TGTGCCAGCAGCCAGGAACTAGCGGGAAACAATGAGCAGTTCTTC.

The gene calls are TRBV28 and TRBJ2-1; the match to TRBD2 covers 7 bases. The CDR3 is made up of 16 amino acids. V shed 1 base, J shed 7 bases, and the junction held 10 bases outside the gene matches. Germline CDR1 and CDR2: MDHEN and SYDVKM. The CDR3 DNA reads as TGTGCCAGCAGTTTATTTTCCAGCGGGACTGGGAATGAGCAGTTCTTC. This gives the protein CASSLFSSGTGNEQFF.

The rearrangement joins TRBV12-3 or TRBV12-4 to TRBJ1-5; possible D gene TRBD1, 5 bases. The CDR3 contains 12 residues. Trimming shortened V by 4 bases and J by 7 bases, and 8 bases separated the two germline ends. In nucleotides, the CDR3 is TGTGCCAGCAGTTCACGGGGGCAGCCCCAGCATTTT. Its protein product is CASSSRGQPQHF.

This sequence joins TRBV7-2 and TRBJ1-1; the D gene is possibly TRBD1 (5 bases). The CDR3 is made up of 15 amino acids. Trimming took 7 bases from V and 1 from J, leaving 16 bases between them. Germline assignment: CDR1 SGHTA and CDR2 FQGNSA. Here the CDR3 reads CASTHGGRWNTEAFF. The CDR3 nucleotides are TGTGCCAGCACCCACGGGGGGAGGTGGAACACTGAAGCTTTCTTT.

J is TRBJ1-2 and V is TRBV9, with D tentatively TRBD1 (5 bases). The length of the CDR3 is 14 residues. Trimming stripped 2 bases from V and 1 base from J, with 9 bases between. Germline V gives CDR1 SGDLS, CDR2 YYNGEE. The chain's CDR3 is CASSVGGDNYGYTF. The CDR3 nucleotides read TGTGCCAGCAGCGTCGGGGGAGATAACTATGGCTACACCTTC.

This clone was picked up a small number of times. J is TRBJ2-7 and V is TRBV12-3 or TRBV12-4; D perhaps matches TRBD1 (6 bases). The CDR3 is made up of 12 amino acids. V was shortened by 5 bases and J by 5 bases, with 10 bases between the two germline ends. The DNA for the CDR3 is TGTGCCAGCAGTCCACAGGGTCACGAGCAGTACTTC. Amino acids: CASSPQGHEQYF.

The chain has TRBV5-1 and TRBJ2-1; the D gene is possibly TRBD2 (5 bases). This CDR3 region has 14 residues. The germline V gene encodes CDR1 SGHRS and CDR2 YFSETQ. The V and J ends lost 1 base and 10 bases respectively, with 15 bases between them. The CDR3 here is CASSLRIERREQFF. CDR3 nucleotides: TGCGCCAGCAGCTTGCGAATTGAGCGGCGCGAGCAGTTCTTC.

This chain links TRBV19 with TRBJ2-7, with 11 bases that match TRBD1. After removal of 5 bases from V and 3 bases from J, the junction contained 6 bases not matched to a gene. The CDR3 consists of 15 residues. From germline, CDR1 is LNHDA and CDR2 SQIVND (reference sequence). As DNA, the CDR3 is TGTGCCAGTAGTTCAACCGGGACAGGGGGCTACGAGCAGTACTTC. Translation: CASSSTGTGGYEQYF.

The CDR3 nucleotides read TGTGCCAGCAGTAGGGACAAAAACACTGAAGCTTTCTTT. Translating gives CASSRDKNTEAFF. V and J are TRBV6-6 and TRBJ1-1, with D possibly being TRBD1 (6 bases). The CDR3 runs to 13 residues. CDR1 is MNHNY, CDR2 SVGAGI, per germline (reference sequence). V lost 5 bases and J 2 bases, leaving 9 bases between the germline ends.

The chain joins TRBV5-1 to TRBJ2-1; the D gene is possibly TRBD1 (5 bases). The CDR3 has 12 residues. Trimming removed 0 bases at V and 10 bases at J, with 8 bases between. Germline V gene data show CDR1 as SGHRS and CDR2 as YFSETQ. The CDR3 nucleotides are TGCGCCAGCAGCTTGGCCCAGGGAGAGCAGTTCTTC. As protein: CASSLAQGEQFF.

J is TRBJ1-5 and V is TRBV27, with 12 bases identical to TRBD1. V shed 5 bases and J 7 bases; nucleotides not matched to a gene: 3. This CDR3 is 14 amino acids long. Looked up from germline, CDR1 is MNHEY and CDR2 is SMNVEV (reference sequence). CDR3 sequence (DNA): TGTGCCAGCAGTATCGGGACAGGGGGCCAGCCCCAGCATTTT. Protein sequence: CASSIGTGGQPQHF.

This chain connects TRBV7-8 to TRBJ1-1; D not resolved. The CDR3 loop spans 14 amino acids. Trimming stripped 1 base from V and 3 bases from J, with 9 bases between. The germline CDR1 and CDR2 sequences are SGHVS and FQNEAQ. The CDR3 spells CASSLGLRDTEAFF. The DNA for the CDR3 is TGTGCCAGCAGCTTAGGGTTGCGGGACACTGAAGCTTTCTTT. The entire variable domain, with the rest obtained from reference TRBV7-8 and TRBJ1-1, is as follows: GAGVSQSPRYKVAKRGQDVALRCDPISGHVSLFWYQQALGQGPEFLTYFQNEAQLDKSGLPSDRFFAERPEGSVSTLKIQRTQQEDSAVYLCASSLGLRDTEAFFGQGTRLTVV.

There are a few counts of this clone. This chain uses TRBV19 with TRBJ2-7; TRBD2 matches 12 bases. CDR1 and CDR2 (germline): LNHDA, SQIVND (reference sequence). V dropped 4 bases and J dropped 2; count of bases not matched to a gene: 3. The CDR3 has 15 amino acids. The CDR3 loop is CASSTRTSGAYEQYF. The DNA of the CDR3 is TGTGCCAGTAGTACTAGGACTAGCGGGGCCTACGAGCAGTACTTC.

V gene TRBV5-6 combines with J gene TRBJ2-7; tentative D call: TRBD1 (5 bases). The CDR3 extends over 15 amino acids. CDR1 and CDR2 (germline): SGHDT, YYEEEE. Trimming pared 1 base from V and 3 bases from J, leaving 14 bases between. The CDR3 reads CASSLTGFSGYEQYF. CDR3 coding DNA: TGTGCCAGCAGCTTGACAGGATTTTCGGGCTACGAGCAGTACTTC. Supplemented by reference TRBV5-6 and TRBJ2-7, the full variable domain reads DAGVTQSPTHLIKTRGQQVTLRCSPKSGHDTVSWYQQALGQGPQFIFQYYEEEERQRGNFPDRFSGHQFPNYSSELNVNALLLGDSALYLCASSLTGFSGYEQYFGPGTRLTVT.

CDR3 coding DNA: TGTGCCAGCAGGCCCGGGACAGGGTTGGCAGGCTACGAGCAGTACTTC. It specifies CASRPGTGLAGYEQYF. The chain combines TRBV6-6 with TRBJ2-7; 9 nucleotides line up with TRBD1. V dropped 6 bases and J dropped 3; count of bases not matched to a gene: 12. CDR1 is MNHNY and CDR2 is SVGAGI in the germline V gene (reference sequence). This CDR3 has 16 residues.

CDR3 bases: TGTGCCAGCAGCGTAGCAGGACTAGCGGGGGGGCGAGAGACCCAGTACTTC. Residues: CASSVAGLAGGRETQYF. V is TRBV9 and J is TRBJ2-5, with 15 positions matching TRBD2. This CDR3 is built from 17 residues. Germline CDR1 SGDLS, CDR2 YYNGEE. The V gene end was trimmed by 0 bases and the J gene end by 4 bases; junction bases not matched to a gene: 4.

V is TRBV29-1 and J is TRBJ2-5, with 8 positions matching TRBD1. Germline lookup yields CDR1 SQVTM and CDR2 ANQGSEA. V lost 4 bases to trimming and J lost 2 bases; unmatched junction nucleotides: 9. The CDR3 length is 15 residues. The CDR3: CSVGKTGVAQETQYF. CDR3 in DNA: TGCAGCGTTGGGAAGACAGGGGTAGCGCAAGAGACCCAGTACTTC.

The CDR3 loop is CASSLDRVEVHEQYF. The CDR3 region has the DNA TGTGCCAGCAGCTTAGACAGGGTTGAGGTCCACGAGCAGTACTTC. The rearrangement joins TRBV7-2 to TRBJ2-7; possibly TRBD1 for D (6 bases). V lost 1 base to trimming and J lost 5 bases, with 15 bases between them. CDR1 is SGHTA and CDR2 is FQGNSA in the germline V gene. The CDR3 runs 15 residues.

The chain joins TRBV4-1 to TRBJ2-1; unclear D gene. Trimming removed 4 bases at V and 2 bases at J, with 15 bases between. The CDR3 extends over 16 amino acids. Germline V gene sequence: CDR1 MGHRA, CDR2 YSYEKL. The CDR3 DNA sequence: TGCGCCAGCAGCCCTAACCAGAGGCTTACCTACAATGAGCAGTTCTTC. It codes for CASSPNQRLTYNEQFF.

The genes are TRBV5-1 and TRBJ2-1; TRBD2 matches 11 bases. V lost 3 bases, J lost 2 bases, and 10 bases stayed unmatched. The CDR3 extends over 18 amino acids. Per the germline V gene, CDR1 is SGHRS and CDR2 is YFSETQ. In DNA, the CDR3 is TGCGCCAGCAGCTCGCGCCTGACTAGCGGGAATGCCTACAATGAGCAGTTCTTC. Its protein product is CASSSRLTSGNAYNEQFF. Based on the CDR3 plus reference TRBV5-1 and TRBJ2-1, the full variable domain is KAGVTQTPRYLIKTRGQQVTLSCSPISGHRSVSWYQQTPGQGLQFLFEYFSETQRNKGNFPGRFSGRQFSNSRSEMNVSTLELGDSALYLCASSSRLTSGNAYNEQFFGPGTRLTVL.

The chain couples TRBV10-3 to TRBJ1-6; no firm D call. Looked up from germline, CDR1 is ENHRY and CDR2 is SYGVKD. V was clipped by 3 bases and J by 0 bases, with 6 bases between them. The CDR3 is 15 residues long. CDR3 in DNA: TGTGCCATCAGTGACACGAGCTCCTATAATTCACCCCTCCACTTT. The encoded protein is CAISDTSSYNSPLHF.

The genes are TRBV19 and TRBJ2-2; 9 nucleotides align to TRBD1. Trimming cost V 6 bases and J 5 bases; bases outside gene matches: 7. CDR3 length: 15 residues. Germline loops: CDR1 LNHDA, CDR2 SQIVND (reference sequence). The CDR3 DNA reads as TGTGCCAGTAGACCCGGGACAGGGAAGACCGGGGAGCTGTTTTTT. Translating it yields CASRPGTGKTGELFF.

As for this clone: This may come from a read error, since a much larger clone is one base off. The J gene is TRBJ2-7, the V gene TRBV28; the D is unclear. Trimming shortened V by 2 bases and J by 3 bases, and 8 bases separated the two germline ends. The germline V gene has CDR1 MDHEN and CDR2 SYDVKM. The CDR3 is 13 residues long. CDR3 sequence reads: CASSLGQHYEQYF. CDR3 bases: TGTGCCAGCAGTTTAGGGCAGCACTACGAGCAGTACTTC.